This TCR beta chain stems from a study of T-cell reconstitution after alpha-beta-depleted transplantation in children. Unique molecular identifiers were incorporated when the TCRbeta library was constructed. From the PCR reads, TCRdb called clonotypes with MiXCR, one entry per CDR3 protein. The sample includes 450,000 to 600,000 distinct CDR3 sequences, approximately 32% of them seen just once. This clonotype was counted between two and nine times. This CDR3 is 14 amino acids long. The germline V gene has CDR1 SGDLS and CDR2 YYNGEE. V dropped 6 bases and J dropped 7; count of bases not matched to a gene: 6.

This TCR derives from a human donor who donated a stem cell graft to a child with aplastic anemia. The specimen comprised PBMCs from the stem cell graft donor, sampled from the stem cell graft. The chain couples TRBV9 to TRBJ1-6, with 8 nucleotides matching TRBD1. The DNA for the CDR3 is TGTGCCAGCAACGCGGACAGGGCGAATTCACCCCTCCACTTT. Amino acids: CASNADRANSPLHF.